These T cell receptor beta chains were read from a single sample in a study of cytomegalovirus exposure and HLA in healthy donors. Profiled with immunoSEQ multiplex PCR; TCRdb holds only in-frame clones, not every one. The sample has approximately 210,000 clones; about 86% are singletons. Sequences were obtained from PBMCs. These receptors were taken from a woman between 18 and 30 years old in good health and CMV-seronegative. CDR3s include the opening cysteine and the closing phenylalanine or tryptophan. D genes are given only for firm matches. The listing skips clone size in some rows; elsewhere it reads once, few, many or a size class.

CDR3 protein: CASSWQGLAGDEQFF
CDR3 DNA: TGTGCCAGCAGCTGGCAAGGACTAGCCGGCGATGAGCAGTTCTTC
CDR3 length: 15
D gene: TRBD2
J gene: TRBJ2-1
V gene: TRBV5-4
clone size: NA

CDR3 protein: CASSLDQLAVVNEQFF
CDR3 DNA: TGTGCCAGCAGCTTAGATCAGCTAGCGGTAGTCAATGAGCAGTTCTTC
CDR3 length: 16
D gene: TRBD2
J gene: TRBJ2-1
V gene: TRBV11-2
clone size: NA

CDR3 protein: CASSLYSTANYGYTF
CDR3 DNA: TGTGCCAGCAGCTTATATAGTACTGCGAACTATGGCTACACCTTC
CDR3 length: 15
D gene: NA
J gene: TRBJ1-2
V gene: TRBV13
clone size: NA

CDR3 protein: CASSDPSTSGRNNEQYF
CDR3 DNA: TGTGCCAGCAGTGACCCGTCGACTAGCGGGAGGAACAACGAGCAGTACTTC
CDR3 length: 17
D gene: TRBD2
J gene: TRBJ2-7
V gene: TRBV2
clone size: NA

CDR3 protein: CASSSGEHEAFF
CDR3 DNA: TGTGCCAGCAGTTCGGGGGAGCATGAAGCTTTCTTT
CDR3 length: 12
D gene: NA
J gene: TRBJ1-1
V gene: TRBV28
clone size: NA

CDR3 protein: CASSYSRGASEAFF
CDR3 DNA: TGTGCCAGCAGTTACTCTCGGGGGGCATCTGAAGCTTTCTTT
CDR3 length: 14
D gene: NA
J gene: TRBJ1-1
V gene: TRBV6-5
clone size: NA

CDR3 protein: CASTTSGSYNEQFF
CDR3 DNA: TGTGCCAGCACCACTAGCGGCTCCTACAATGAGCAGTTCTTC
CDR3 length: 14
D gene: TRBD2
J gene: TRBJ2-1
V gene: TRBV6-5
clone size: NA

CDR3 protein: CASSLSLANYNEQFF
CDR3 DNA: TGTGCCAGCAGTTTGAGCCTAGCAAACTACAATGAGCAGTTCTTC
CDR3 length: 15
D gene: NA
J gene: TRBJ2-1
V gene: TRBV28
clone size: NA

CDR3 protein: CASSLIAGAGGEQFF
CDR3 DNA: TGTGCCAGCAGCTTAATAGCGGGAGCAGGTGGTGAGCAGTTCTTC
CDR3 length: 15
D gene: TRBD2
J gene: TRBJ2-1
V gene: TRBV7-6
clone size: NA

CDR3 protein: CASSVGLADDNEQFF
CDR3 DNA: TGTGCCAGCAGCGTAGGTCTAGCGGATGACAATGAGCAGTTCTTC
CDR3 length: 15
D gene: TRBD2
J gene: TRBJ2-1
V gene: TRBV9
clone size: NA

CDR3 protein: CASSPGGGYTYEQYF
CDR3 DNA: TGTGCCAGTAGTCCCGGGGGGGGTTATACGTACGAGCAGTACTTC
CDR3 length: 15
D gene: TRBD2
J gene: TRBJ2-7
V gene: TRBV19
clone size: NA

CDR3 protein: CASRLIGGTGELFF
CDR3 DNA: TGCGCCAGCAGGTTGATAGGGGGCACCGGGGAGCTGTTTTTT
CDR3 length: 14
D gene: NA
J gene: TRBJ2-2
V gene: TRBV5-1
clone size: few

CDR3 protein: CASSLQAKNIQYF
CDR3 DNA: TGTGCCAGCAGTTTACAGGCCAAAAACATTCAGTACTTC
CDR3 length: 13
D gene: NA
J gene: TRBJ2-4
V gene: TRBV2
clone size: NA

CDR3 protein: CASSNQGSGYTF
CDR3 DNA: TGCGCCAGCAGCAATCAGGGGTCCGGCTACACCTTC
CDR3 length: 12
D gene: NA
J gene: TRBJ1-2
V gene: TRBV5-1
clone size: NA

CDR3 protein: CASSPGLEETQYF
CDR3 DNA: TGCGCCAGCAGTCCTGGACTAGAAGAGACCCAGTACTTC
CDR3 length: 13
D gene: TRBD2
J gene: TRBJ2-5
V gene: TRBV5-1
clone size: NA

CDR3 protein: CASSRLAGDEEQYF
CDR3 DNA: TGTGCCAGCAGTCGACTAGCGGGAGATGAGGAGCAGTACTTC
CDR3 length: 14
D gene: TRBD2
J gene: TRBJ2-7
V gene: TRBV2
clone size: NA

CDR3 protein: CASIDGVASYEQYF
CDR3 DNA: TGTGCCAGCATTGACGGAGTGGCGTCCTACGAGCAGTACTTC
CDR3 length: 14
D gene: NA
J gene: TRBJ2-7
V gene: TRBV2
clone size: NA

CDR3 protein: CASSRSTQAANTEAFF
CDR3 DNA: TGTGCCAGCAGTCGATCCACCCAGGCAGCAAACACTGAAGCTTTCTTT
CDR3 length: 16
D gene: NA
J gene: TRBJ1-1
V gene: TRBV27
clone size: NA

CDR3 protein: CASSQGQVLAGGETQYF
CDR3 DNA: TGCGCCAGCAGCCAAGGCCAGGTGCTAGCGGGAGGAGAGACCCAGTACTTC
CDR3 length: 17
D gene: TRBD2
J gene: TRBJ2-5
V gene: TRBV4-1
clone size: NA

CDR3 protein: CASSEFGGSGEKLFF
CDR3 DNA: TGTGCCAGCAGTGAATTCGGGGGGAGCGGTGAAAAACTGTTTTTT
CDR3 length: 15
D gene: NA
J gene: TRBJ1-4
V gene: TRBV25-1
clone size: NA

CDR3 protein: CASSAFGLGNQPQHF
CDR3 DNA: TGTGCCAGTAGTGCTTTCGGACTGGGCAATCAGCCCCAGCATTTT
CDR3 length: 15
D gene: NA
J gene: TRBJ1-5
V gene: TRBV19
clone size: once

CDR3 protein: CASSLEGAREGPNEQFF
CDR3 DNA: TGTGCCAGCAGCTTAGAGGGGGCGCGGGAGGGTCCCAATGAGCAGTTCTTC
CDR3 length: 17
D gene: TRBD2
J gene: TRBJ2-1
V gene: TRBV7-9
clone size: NA

CDR3 protein: CASSDIKHYGYTF
CDR3 DNA: TGTGCCAGCAGTGATATCAAGCACTATGGCTACACCTTC
CDR3 length: 13
D gene: NA
J gene: TRBJ1-2
V gene: TRBV2
clone size: once

CDR3 protein: CASSNDLRGEQFF
CDR3 DNA: TGCGCCAGCAGCAACGATCTAAGGGGTGAGCAGTTCTTC
CDR3 length: 13
D gene: NA
J gene: TRBJ2-1
V gene: TRBV5-1
clone size: NA

CDR3 protein: CASSAGTGRFNEQFF
CDR3 DNA: TGTGCCAGCAGTGCCGGGACAGGTCGGTTCAATGAGCAGTTCTTC
CDR3 length: 15
D gene: TRBD1
J gene: TRBJ2-1
V gene: TRBV6-1
clone size: NA

CDR3 protein: CASSESRVSYEQYF
CDR3 DNA: TGTGCCAGCAGTGAAAGTCGGGTCTCCTACGAGCAGTACTTC
CDR3 length: 14
D gene: NA
J gene: TRBJ2-7
V gene: TRBV6-1
clone size: NA

CDR3 protein: CASTGGRGAYEQYF
CDR3 DNA: TGTGCCAGCACTGGGGGCAGAGGGGCCTACGAGCAGTACTTC
CDR3 length: 14
D gene: NA
J gene: TRBJ2-7
V gene: TRBV11-2
clone size: NA

CDR3 protein: CASWQRQGAGGYTF
CDR3 DNA: TGTGCCAGCTGGCAGAGACAGGGGGCGGGTGGCTACACCTTC
CDR3 length: 14
D gene: TRBD1
J gene: TRBJ1-2
V gene: TRBV28
clone size: NA

CDR3 protein: CSASGRDKNIQYF
CDR3 DNA: TGCAGCGCTAGCGGGAGGGATAAAAACATTCAGTACTTC
CDR3 length: 13
D gene: TRBD2
J gene: TRBJ2-4
V gene: TRBV29-1
clone size: NA

CDR3 protein: CASRPKVGAYNEQFF
CDR3 DNA: TGTGCCAGCAGACCGAAGGTAGGGGCCTACAATGAGCAGTTCTTC
CDR3 length: 15
D gene: NA
J gene: TRBJ2-1
V gene: TRBV27
clone size: NA

CDR3 protein: CASSLGGGRPQETQYF
CDR3 DNA: TGTGCCAGCAGCTTAGGTGGCGGGAGGCCCCAAGAGACCCAGTACTTC
CDR3 length: 16
D gene: TRBD2
J gene: TRBJ2-5
V gene: TRBV7-6
clone size: once

CDR3 protein: CASSTPGQRIYYEQYF
CDR3 DNA: TGTGCCAGCAGTACTCCGGGACAACGAATATACTACGAGCAGTACTTC
CDR3 length: 16
D gene: NA
J gene: TRBJ2-7
V gene: TRBV28
clone size: NA

CDR3 protein: CASSQDLTPHTYEQYF
CDR3 DNA: TGCGCCAGCAGCCAAGACTTGACACCGCACACCTACGAGCAGTACTTC
CDR3 length: 16
D gene: NA
J gene: TRBJ2-7
V gene: TRBV4-3
clone size: NA

CDR3 protein: CASSFRQGWYNEQFF
CDR3 DNA: TGTGCCAGCTCATTCCGACAGGGTTGGTACAATGAGCAGTTCTTC
CDR3 length: 15
D gene: TRBD1
J gene: TRBJ2-1
V gene: TRBV18
clone size: many

CDR3 protein: CASSQDLRGRTDTQYF
CDR3 DNA: TGCGCCAGCAGCCAAGATCTCAGGGGACGGACAGATACGCAGTATTTT
CDR3 length: 16
D gene: NA
J gene: TRBJ2-3
V gene: TRBV4-1
clone size: NA

CDR3 protein: CASSLWGQITYNEQFF
CDR3 DNA: TGTGCCAGCAGCCTATGGGGACAGATAACCTACAATGAGCAGTTCTTC
CDR3 length: 16
D gene: TRBD1
J gene: TRBJ2-1
V gene: TRBV11-2
clone size: NA

CDR3 protein: CASVERDRRELFF
CDR3 DNA: TGTGCCAGCGTGGAGCGGGATCGCCGGGAGCTGTTTTTT
CDR3 length: 13
D gene: TRBD2
J gene: TRBJ2-2
V gene: TRBV7-2
clone size: NA

CDR3 protein: CASSQVLDLNTEAFF
CDR3 DNA: TGCGCCAGCAGCCAAGTCCTGGACTTGAACACTGAAGCTTTCTTT
CDR3 length: 15
D gene: NA
J gene: TRBJ1-1
V gene: TRBV4-1
clone size: NA

CDR3 protein: CASSGGQGNEQYF
CDR3 DNA: TGTGCCAGCTCCGGCGGACAGGGGAACGAGCAGTACTTC
CDR3 length: 13
D gene: TRBD1
J gene: TRBJ2-7
V gene: TRBV18
clone size: NA

CDR3 protein: CASTLGDYYYNEQFF
CDR3 DNA: TGTGCCAGCACCTTGGGGGACTACTACTACAATGAGCAGTTCTTC
CDR3 length: 15
D gene: TRBD2
J gene: TRBJ2-1
V gene: TRBV6-1
clone size: NA

CDR3 protein: CASSISLADYEQYF
CDR3 DNA: TGTGCCAGTAGTATTTCCCTAGCGGATTACGAGCAGTACTTC
CDR3 length: 14
D gene: TRBD2
J gene: TRBJ2-7
V gene: TRBV19
clone size: once

CDR3 protein: CASSLGWGGPGTEAFF
CDR3 DNA: TGTGCCAGCAGCTTGGGATGGGGGGGGCCGGGCACTGAAGCTTTCTTT
CDR3 length: 16
D gene: NA
J gene: TRBJ1-1
V gene: TRBV5-6
clone size: NA

CDR3 protein: CSAGQGARTEAFF
CDR3 DNA: TGCAGCGCCGGACAGGGGGCCAGAACTGAAGCTTTCTTT
CDR3 length: 13
D gene: TRBD1
J gene: TRBJ1-1
V gene: TRBV29-1
clone size: NA

CDR3 protein: CASSPRLNGGTYNEQFF
CDR3 DNA: TGTGCCAGCAGCCCCAGATTAAACGGCGGGACCTACAATGAGCAGTTCTTC
CDR3 length: 17
D gene: NA
J gene: TRBJ2-1
V gene: TRBV4-2
clone size: NA

CDR3 protein: CASSLNRGHYGYTF
CDR3 DNA: TGTGCCAGCAGCCTTAACAGGGGCCACTATGGCTACACCTTC
CDR3 length: 14
D gene: TRBD1
J gene: TRBJ1-2
V gene: TRBV6-5
clone size: NA

CDR3 protein: CASRLTTGWEQYF
CDR3 DNA: TGTGCCAGCAGACTTACTACAGGTTGGGAGCAGTACTTC
CDR3 length: 13
D gene: NA
J gene: TRBJ2-7
V gene: TRBV28
clone size: NA

CDR3 protein: CASSDSSRWQFF
CDR3 DNA: TGTGCCAGCAGTGACTCTTCCCGTTGGCAGTTCTTC
CDR3 length: 12
D gene: NA
J gene: TRBJ2-1
V gene: TRBV2
clone size: NA

CDR3 protein: CASSLVSGAGDEQFF
CDR3 DNA: TGTGCCAGCAGCTTGGTCAGCGGCGCTGGGGATGAGCAGTTCTTC
CDR3 length: 15
D gene: NA
J gene: TRBJ2-1
V gene: TRBV5-5
clone size: NA

CDR3 protein: CASSYRQLYNEQFF
CDR3 DNA: TGTGCCAGCAGTTACCGACAGCTTTACAATGAGCAGTTCTTC
CDR3 length: 14
D gene: NA
J gene: TRBJ2-1
V gene: TRBV6-5
clone size: NA

CDR3 protein: CATNKVQGALMEQYF
CDR3 DNA: TGTGCCACCAACAAAGTCCAGGGGGCACTCATGGAGCAGTACTTC
CDR3 length: 15
D gene: TRBD1
J gene: TRBJ2-7
V gene: TRBV27
clone size: NA

CDR3 protein: CASSEEEGLGYEQFF
CDR3 DNA: TGTGCCAGCAGTGAAGAGGAGGGACTGGGGTATGAGCAGTTCTTC
CDR3 length: 15
D gene: NA
J gene: TRBJ2-1
V gene: TRBV2
clone size: NA